This T cell receptor (beta chain) was obtained from a study of shared clonotypes between healthy human individuals. Study findings and constraints: It was expected that sequencing depth would affect clonotype sharing among donors.

To note about this clone: Antigen unknown. Other DNA sequences in this specimen translate into the identical CDR3.

The method was immunoSEQ multiplex PCR; TCRdb's version includes in-frame clones alone and lacks a portion of them. The table lists around 510,000 clones, around 95% of them singletons. Germline V gene data show CDR1 as KGHSH and CDR2 as LQKENI. With 3 bases clipped from V and 6 bases from J, the junction kept 1 base outside the gene matches. The CDR3 length is 12 residues. This chain links TRBV18 with TRBJ1-2; 7 nucleotides match TRBD1. The material sequenced was naive CD4+ T cells sorted from blood. Subset meaning: CD45RA+ positively selected. This clonotype originated in a woman in her 30s in good health. The CDR3 region is CASSPDRDGYTF. CDR3 nucleotides: TGTGCCAGCTCACCCGACAGGGATGGCTACACCTTC. Filled out from reference TRBV18 and TRBJ1-2, the complete variable domain reads NAGVMQNPRHLVRRRGQEARLRCSPMKGHSHVYWYRQLPEEGLKFMVYLQKENIIDESGMPKERFSAEFPKEGPSILRIQQVVRGDSAAYFCASSPDRDGYTFGSGTRLTVV.